This T cell receptor beta chain derives from a study of early T cells in non-severe SARS-CoV-2 infection. Turning to the study itself: Sequencing of unsorted whole blood was done on bulk RNA, leaving chains unpaired. Overall study results and limits: Lookups in VDJdb leaned toward anti-spike CD8 responses and missed private and CD4 specificities.

The CDR3 contains 14 residues. The J segment lost 3 bases and the V segment lost 10 bases, leaving 9 bases of the junction unmatched. Germline CDR1 is MNHNY and CDR2 is SVGAGI (reference sequence). This clonotype was detected ten times or more. The antigen is unknown. Molecules of cDNA were individually given unique molecular identifiers that were attached to them. TCRdb reprocessed the 5' RACE reads with MiXCR, giving one entry per CDR3 protein. The sample shows tens of thousands of distinct CDR3 sequences, around 9% of them seen only once. The specimen was whole blood. The rearrangement uses TRBV6-6 and TRBJ1-5, with TRBD1 identical over 7 bases. This TCR derives from an adult who was a healthcare worker with PCR-confirmed SARS-CoV-2 infection or an uninfected control (not recorded which). The DNA for the CDR3 is TGTGCCACCCTCCAAACAGGGGTCAATCAGCCCCAGCATTTT. Protein sequence: CATLQTGVNQPQHF.